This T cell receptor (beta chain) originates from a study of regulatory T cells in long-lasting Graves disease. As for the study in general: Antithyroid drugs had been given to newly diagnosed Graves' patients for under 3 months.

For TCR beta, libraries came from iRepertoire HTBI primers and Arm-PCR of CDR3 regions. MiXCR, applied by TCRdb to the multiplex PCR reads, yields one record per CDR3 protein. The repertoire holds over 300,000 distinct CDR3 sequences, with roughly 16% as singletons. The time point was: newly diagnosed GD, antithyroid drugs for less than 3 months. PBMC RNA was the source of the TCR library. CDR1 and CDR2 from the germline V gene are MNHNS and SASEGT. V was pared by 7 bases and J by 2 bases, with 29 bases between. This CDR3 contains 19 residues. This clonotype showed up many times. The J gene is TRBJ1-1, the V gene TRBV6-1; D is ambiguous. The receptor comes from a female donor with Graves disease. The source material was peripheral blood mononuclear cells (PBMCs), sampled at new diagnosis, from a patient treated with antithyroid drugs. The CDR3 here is CASTYGRQGMMAGNTEAFF. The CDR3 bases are TGTGCCAGCACCTACGGCAGGCAAGGTATGATGGCGGGAAACACTGAAGCTTTCTTT.